The subject of this entry is one TCR beta chain. Its antigen is not identified. The sample belongs to a study of cytomegalovirus exposure and HLA in healthy donors. Study-wide results and limits: In vitro experiments confirmed that three CMV-associated chains were specific for CMV antigens. In a later analysis, specific HLA alleles were associated with around 17,000 TCR beta sequences at a 0.05 false discovery rate. Follow-up analysis seemed to connect common viral pathogens with several of the most significant clusters identified.

The PCR contained 60 Vbeta and 13 Jbeta primers. Libraries were prepared by immunoSEQ multiplex PCR; TCRdb keeps only in-frame clonotypes and omits some of them. The sample has some 110,000 clones; the top ten hold roughly 3.5%. The CDR3 has 15 amino acids. Germline CDR1 reads SGHRS; CDR2 reads YFSETQ. V shed 4 bases and J 3 bases; nucleotides not matched to a gene: 7. This chain uses TRBV5-1 with TRBJ2-1; 7 bases match TRBD2. The sequencing sample was made of PBMCs. The sequence was collected from a man younger than 45 in good health and CMV-seronegative. The CDR3 loop reads CASSPGAGDYNEQFF. DNA for the CDR3: TGCGCCAGCAGCCCCGGGGCGGGGGACTACAATGAGCAGTTCTTC.